A single sample is the source of the 14 T cell receptor beta chains below, sequenced in a study of cytotoxic CD8 clonotypes in ibrutinib-treated CLL. TCRdb's table, derived via immunoSEQ multiplex PCR, lists solely in-frame clones and lacks some. Of 30,000 to 50,000 clones listed, approximately 67% were seen once; the top ten hold 7%. Sample: PBMCs, taken at disease progression, from a patient treated with ibrutinib. These receptor sequences come from a human donor with chronic lymphocytic leukemia.

The chain joins TRBV7-2 to TRBJ2-7; 10 nucleotides line up with TRBD1. This CDR3 comprises 15 residues. Germline-derived CDR1 and CDR2 are SGHTA and FQGNSA. V gave up 7 bases and J gave up 4 bases; unmatched junction bases: 10. The CDR3 bases are TGTGCCAGCACCTTGACAGGGGGCCGAGATTACGAGCAGTACTTC. Encoded protein: CASTLTGGRDYEQYF.

The CDR3 bases are TGTGCCAGCAGCCCCAGGGCTAGCGGGAGATCCTACGAGCAGTACTTC. Its protein is CASSPRASGRSYEQYF. The chain combines TRBV9 with TRBJ2-7; TRBD2 matches 10 bases. Germline loops: CDR1 SGDLS, CDR2 YYNGEE. This CDR3 is built from 16 residues. With 4 bases clipped from V and 1 base from J, the junction kept 8 bases outside the gene matches. Drawing the rest from reference TRBV9 and TRBJ2-7, the complete variable domain is DSGVTQTPKHLITATGQRVTLRCSPRSGDLSVYWYQQSLDQGLQFLIQYYNGEERAKGNILERFSAQQFPDLHSELNLSSLELGDSALYFCASSPRASGRSYEQYFGPGTRLTVT.

A single count supports this clone. V is TRBV30 and J is TRBJ1-6; possible D gene TRBD1, 6 bases. Between the trimmed V and J ends, which lost 3 bases and 10 bases, there was a span of 13 bases. CDR3 length: 13 residues. CDR1 is GTSNPN, CDR2 SVGIG, per germline (reference sequence). The CDR3 nucleotides read TGTGCCTGGAGCTCAGGGGTTGCATCACCCCTCCACTTT. The encoded protein is CAWSSGVASPLHF.

V gene TRBV20-1 combines with J gene TRBJ2-1, with no clear D. The CDR3 runs 11 residues. The germline CDR1 and CDR2 sequences are DFQATT and SNEGSKA (reference sequence). V lost 2 bases and J lost 9, with 8 bases in between. The CDR3 protein is CSARSTGEQFF. Here the CDR3 DNA reads TGCAGTGCTAGATCTACGGGTGAGCAGTTCTTC.

The chain has TRBV29-1 and TRBJ2-3, with 9 bases aligning to TRBD1. The CDR3 consists of 13 residues. Germline assignment: CDR1 SQVTM and CDR2 ANQGSEA. J gave up 6 bases and V 7 bases, and 8 bases lay outside the gene matches. The chain's CDR3 is CSASDRGGDTQYF. The CDR3 DNA is TGCAGCGCATCGGACAGGGGAGGCGATACGCAGTATTTT.

CDR3 protein: CASSPGREANYGYTF. For the CDR3, the DNA is TGCGCCAGCAGTCCTGGACGGGAAGCTAACTATGGCTACACCTTC. The chain couples TRBV4-3 to TRBJ1-2; no definite D call. Trimming shortened V by 6 bases and J by 0 bases, and 14 bases separated the two germline ends. Germline V gene sequence: CDR1 LGHNA, CDR2 YSLEER. There are 15 residues in the CDR3.

The J gene is TRBJ1-4, the V gene TRBV7-8, with D unclear. Trimming removed 1 base at V and 3 bases at J, with 9 bases between. Germline V CDR1 and CDR2: SGHVS, FQNEAQ. The CDR3 runs to 15 residues. The CDR3 DNA follows: TGTGCCAGCAGCTTAGGGGTGAATTCTAATGAAAAACTGTTTTTT. Translated: CASSLGVNSNEKLFF.

This clone has more than one count but fewer than ten. The CDR3 nucleotides are TGTGCCAGCAGCTTAGTTGTGACAGGGGGCTTCGGGGAGCTGTTTTTT. It specifies CASSLVVTGGFGELFF. V is TRBV7-6 and J is TRBJ2-2; 10 bases are a match to TRBD1. The CDR3 loop spans 16 amino acids. The germline CDR1 and CDR2 sequences are SGHVS and FNYEAQ. With V trimmed by 1 base and J by 7 bases, 6 bases remained unmatched. The variable domain in full, with the rest retrieved from reference TRBV7-6 and TRBJ2-2, is GAGVSQSPRYKVTKRGQDVALRCDPISGHVSLYWYRQALGQGPEFLTYFNYEAQQDKSGLPNDRFSAERPEGSISTLTIQRTEQRDSAMYRCASSLVVTGGFGELFFGEGSRLTVL.

The chain uses TRBV30 and TRBJ1-4; D might be TRBD1 (6 bases). CDR1 is GTSNPN and CDR2 is SVGIG in the germline V gene (reference sequence). V was pared by 3 bases and J by 0 bases, with 11 bases between. This CDR3 contains 15 residues. The CDR3 sequence: CAWSNRAATNEKLFF. The CDR3 DNA reads as TGTGCCTGGAGCAACAGGGCCGCAACTAATGAAAAACTGTTTTTT.

J is TRBJ1-1 and V is TRBV10-3; D is unclear. The germline V and J ends were trimmed by 1 base and 5 bases, with 5 bases remaining between them. The CDR3 has 12 residues. Germline CDR1 reads ENHRY; CDR2 reads SYGVKD. The CDR3 DNA is TGTGCCATCAGTGAGTTGGCAACTGAAGCTTTCTTT. Protein product: CAISELATEAFF.

The chain couples TRBV18 to TRBJ1-5; D remains ambiguous. There are 13 residues in the CDR3. V was shortened by 2 bases and J by 5 bases, with 7 bases between the two germline ends. CDR1 KGHSH and CDR2 LQKENI come from the germline V gene. The CDR3 DNA is TGTGCCAGCTCACCAGAAGGACATCAGCCCCAGCATTTT. It specifies CASSPEGHQPQHF.

This chain joins TRBV9 and TRBJ1-2; 10 bases align to TRBD1. Trimming at V came to 0 bases and at J to 5 bases, leaving 10 bases not matched to a gene. The germline gives CDR1 SGDLS, CDR2 YYNGEE. The CDR3 runs to 17 residues. CDR3 region: CASSVGQGARFGYGYTF. As DNA, the CDR3 is TGTGCCAGCAGCGTAGGACAGGGGGCGAGGTTTGGGTATGGCTACACCTTC.

The J gene is TRBJ2-3, the V gene TRBV4-2; D may be TRBD2 (5 bases). The V gene's germline CDR1 is LGHNA and CDR2 YNFKEQ. CDR3 length: 15 amino acids. Trimming cost V 0 bases and J 1 base, with 8 bases left between them. The CDR3 sequence: CASSQEARGTDTQYF. In nucleotides, the CDR3 is TGTGCCAGCAGCCAAGAAGCGCGGGGCACAGATACGCAGTATTTT.

This clone is a singleton in its sample. The chain links TRBV9 to TRBJ2-1, with 8 nucleotides matching TRBD2. Germline V gene data show CDR1 as SGDLS and CDR2 as YYNGEE. CDR3 length: 11 amino acids. After removal of 7 bases from V and 10 bases from J, the junction contained 4 bases not matched to a gene. This chain's CDR3 is CASAREGEQFF. CDR3 nucleotides: TGTGCCAGCGCACGGGAGGGGGAGCAGTTCTTC.